These 25 T cell receptor beta chains were sequenced from one sample in a study of glioma-infiltrating T cells (dated by TCRdb to about 2016). Reads for this sample came from an Illumina MiSeq. The iRepertoire nested amplicon-rescue multiplex PCR (arm-PCR) platform was used to amplify TCR alpha and beta CDR3 regions from RNA. TCRdb trimmed public reads at Q25 via fastp, called clones via MiXCR and kept in-frame beta chains. Each entry merges the rows of one CDR3 protein and shows their most common DNA and genes. This sample lists approximately 190,000 distinct CDR3 sequences; roughly a third were detected once. The biggest ten clones account for 20% to 25% of the sample. What was sequenced was glioma tissue, nonneoplastic brain tissue, or PBMCs (not recorded which). Receptors originate from a human donor with low-grade glioma or glioblastoma, undergoing nonglioma brain surgery, or in good health (not recorded which).

This clonotype was seen at least ten times. This CDR3 reads CASSSPGTHYEQYF. DNA of the CDR3: TGTGCCAGCAGCTCCCCCGGGACCCACTACGAGCAGTACTTC. This chain uses TRBV7-6 with TRBJ2-7; either TRBD1 or TRBD2 may fit D (5 bases each). V lost 4 bases and J lost 3, with 13 bases in between. The CDR3 covers 14 residues. Germline V lookup: CDR1 SGHVS, CDR2 FNYEAQ.

This clonotype was picked up many times. CDR3 DNA: TGTGCCAGCAGCTTACCTGGGGGTTTCGGCTACGAGCAGTACTTC. Amino acids: CASSLPGGFGYEQYF. This sequence joins TRBV7-2 and TRBJ2-7; D is tentatively TRBD1 or TRBD2 (5 bases each). The germline V and J ends were trimmed by 2 bases and 3 bases, with 14 bases remaining between them. Per germline, CDR1 SGHTA and CDR2 FQGNSA. The CDR3 is 15 amino acids. Combining the CDR3 with reference TRBV7-2 and TRBJ2-7 gives the whole variable domain GAGVSQSPSNKVTEKGKDVELRCDPISGHTALYWYRQSLGQGLEFLIYFQGNSAPDKSGLPSDRFSAERTGGSVSTLTIQRTQQEDSAVYLCASSLPGGFGYEQYFGPGTRLTVT.

The sample holds many counts of this clonotype. V and J are TRBV4-3 and TRBJ2-1; a possible D gene is TRBD2 (6 bases). V was cut by 4 bases and J by 8 bases, with 15 bases left in between. The CDR3 has 14 amino acids. CDR1 LGHNA and CDR2 YSLEER come from the germline V gene. CDR3: CASSPLAGWDEQFF. For the CDR3, the DNA is TGCGCCAGCAGCCCGCTCGCGGGATGGGATGAGCAGTTCTTC.

This clonotype was counted ten times or more. This rearrangement joins TRBV11-2 to TRBJ2-3; D is unresolved. The CDR3 loop spans 14 amino acids. V lost 1 base and J lost 0, with 5 bases in between. Germline-derived CDR1 and CDR2 are SGHAT and FQNNGV. The CDR3 region is CASSLVESTDTQYF. CDR3 sequence (DNA): TGTGCCAGCAGCTTAGTAGAGAGCACAGATACGCAGTATTTT.

J is TRBJ2-3 and V is TRBV6-2 or TRBV6-3, with TRBD2 matching 12 bases. The ends lost 4 bases at V and 2 bases at J; junction bases unmatched: 7. Per germline, CDR1 MNHEY and CDR2 SVGEGT. This CDR3 has 17 amino acids. The CDR3 bases are TGTGCCAGCAGTTCGTCCGGGACTAGCGGGTACACAGATACGCAGTATTTT. This translates into CASSSSGTSGYTDTQYF.

Of note for this clonotype: A much larger clone lies a single base off, so this may be a read error. V usage is TRBV20-1 and J usage is TRBJ1-5; TRBD1 matches 7 bases. J lost 6 bases, V lost 6 bases, and 8 bases had no gene match. The CDR3 loop spans 13 amino acids. Germline assignment: CDR1 DFQATT and CDR2 SNEGSKA (reference sequence). In nucleotides, the CDR3 is TGCAGTGCAGGGACAGTGGGCTTTCAGCCCCAGCATTTT. This translates into CSAGTVGFQPQHF.

A note on this clonotype: A far larger clone is one nucleotide away, so this likely arose from a read error. The rearrangement joins TRBV7-2 to TRBJ2-7; D remains ambiguous. In germline, CDR1 is SGHTA, CDR2 FQGNSA. The CDR3 is made up of 11 amino acids. The CDR3 loop is CASSLVYDQYF. CDR3 nucleotide sequence: TGTGCCAGCAGCCTCGTCTACGATCAGTACTTC.

This clonotype was seen repeatedly, ten times or more. This sequence joins TRBV5-4 and TRBJ1-6; D unclear. The CDR3 runs 13 residues. Germline V lookup: CDR1 SGHNT, CDR2 YYREEE (reference sequence). V was cut by 5 bases and J by 3 bases, with 6 bases left in between. The CDR3 here is CASRPDYNSPLHF. CDR3 DNA: TGTGCCAGCAGGCCGGACTATAATTCACCCCTCCACTTT. The complete variable domain, with remaining parts taken from reference TRBV5-4 and TRBJ1-6, reads ETGVTQSPTHLIKTRGQQVTLRCSSQSGHNTVSWYQQALGQGPQFIFQYYREEENGRGNFPPRFSGLQFPNYSSELNVNALELDDSALYLCASRPDYNSPLHFGNGTRLTVT.

Comment on this clonotype: A much larger clonotype is one base distant, so this may be a read error. The chain employs TRBV5-1 and TRBJ2-3, with 11 bases that match TRBD2. Per the germline V gene, CDR1 is SGHRS and CDR2 is YFSETQ. This CDR3 region has 18 residues. V shed 5 bases and J 2 bases; nucleotides not matched to a gene: 13. Written as DNA, the CDR3 is TGCGCCAGCAGACCTGGTTGGAGACTAGCGGGATCCACAGATACGCAGTATTTT. Its translation is CASRPGWRLAGSTDTQYF.

This clonotype appeared many times. This chain connects TRBV12-3 or TRBV12-4 to TRBJ2-7; maybe TRBD2 (5 bases). V shed 6 bases and J shed 0 bases, with 12 bases lying between them. The CDR3 covers 14 residues. CDR3 amino acids: CASRLSGNSYEQYF. In DNA, the CDR3 is TGTGCCAGCAGACTGTCCGGGAACTCCTACGAGCAGTACTTC.

As concerns this clonotype: Just one base apart from a much larger clone, this may be a read error. The chain uses TRBV20-1 and TRBJ2-1, with 12 bases lining up with TRBD2. The CDR3 contains 16 residues. Germline CDR1 reads DFQATT; CDR2 reads SNEGSKA (reference sequence). In nucleotides, the CDR3 is TGCAGCGTTGAAGATCGACTAGCGGGAGCCTACAATGAGCAGTTCTTC. This codes for CSVEDRLAGAYNEQFF.

This clonotype was observed at least ten times. V gene TRBV28 combines with J gene TRBJ2-7; TRBD1 agrees at 7 bases. This CDR3 is 13 amino acids long. Germline V lookup: CDR1 MDHEN, CDR2 SYDVKM. V lost 6 bases, J lost 2 bases, and 4 bases stayed unmatched. CDR3 amino acids: CASRFTGAYEQYF. The CDR3 DNA sequence: TGTGCCAGCAGATTCACAGGGGCCTACGAGCAGTACTTC.

This clonotype came up many times. This chain connects TRBV18 to TRBJ2-7; no firm D call. The CDR3 is made up of 13 amino acids. V lost 0 bases to trimming and J lost 1 base, with 4 bases between them. The germline V gene encodes CDR1 KGHSH and CDR2 LQKENI. The DNA for the CDR3 is TGTGCCAGCTCACCACCGGGTTCCTACGAGCAGTACTTC. It codes for CASSPPGSYEQYF. Full variable domain (outside the CDR3, taken from reference TRBV18 and TRBJ2-7): NAGVMQNPRHLVRRRGQEARLRCSPMKGHSHVYWYRQLPEEGLKFMVYLQKENIIDESGMPKERFSAEFPKEGPSILRIQQVVRGDSAAYFCASSPPGSYEQYFGPGTRLTVT.

The chain couples TRBV30 to TRBJ2-3; 9 positions agree with TRBD2. Germline V lookup: CDR1 GTSNPN, CDR2 SVGIG (reference sequence). CDR3 length: 17 amino acids. With 7 bases clipped from V and 1 base from J, the junction kept 15 bases outside the gene matches. The CDR3 DNA sequence: TGTGCCTCCACCCTCCTAGGCGGGAGGGGGGGCACAGATACGCAGTATTTT. Protein product: CASTLLGGRGGTDTQYF.

This clonotype has a count of ten or more. The V and J genes are TRBV13 and TRBJ1-1, with D tentatively TRBD1 (5 bases). Germline V gene sequence: CDR1 PRHDT, CDR2 FYEKMQ (reference sequence). CDR3 length: 13 residues. Deletions cut 5 bases from V and 9 bases from J, with 16 bases between. The CDR3 nucleotides are TGTGCCAGCAGCGTAGCAGGGTTGCCCAAAGCTTTCTTT. As protein: CASSVAGLPKAFF.

Worth noting for this clonotype: Given a much more abundant clone one base away, this may be a read error. V and J are TRBV3-1 and TRBJ2-1; no firm D call. The V end was cut by 6 bases, the J end by 6 bases, with 15 bases between. This CDR3 comprises 14 residues. Germline CDR1 and CDR2: LGHDT and YNNKEL (reference sequence). CDR3 coding DNA: TGTGCCAGCAGACCGTTAGACACCCGCAATGAGCAGTTCTTC. It yields the protein CASRPLDTRNEQFF.

This clonotype appeared many times. V usage is TRBV7-2 and J usage is TRBJ2-5; no clear D. The CDR3 length is 14 residues. Germline V gives CDR1 SGHTA, CDR2 FQGNSA. V was shortened by 6 bases and J by 0 bases, with 11 bases between the two germline ends. CDR3 sequence: CASSSIQYQETQYF. The DNA of the CDR3 is TGTGCCAGCAGTTCAATCCAGTACCAAGAGACCCAGTACTTC.

The genes are TRBV4-2 and TRBJ2-1, with D possibly matching TRBD1 (5 bases). V lost 3 bases to trimming and J lost 4 bases, with 13 bases between them. Germline V gene sequence: CDR1 LGHNA, CDR2 YNFKEQ. The CDR3 consists of 15 residues. The CDR3 DNA is TGTGCCAGCAGCCAGACAGCCGCTGTATACAATGAGCAGTTCTTC. Its translation: CASSQTAAVYNEQFF.

The chain joins TRBV12-3 or TRBV12-4 to TRBJ1-5; D call uncertain. The CDR3 extends over 16 amino acids. Between the trimmed V and J ends, which lost 8 bases and 0 bases, there was a span of 17 bases. The CDR3: CASLRSSGPSNQPQHF. DNA of the CDR3: TGTGCCAGCCTCCGGTCGTCAGGACCTAGCAATCAGCCCCAGCATTTT.

Notes on this clonotype: Possible read error: a much larger clone is one base away. The chain couples TRBV29-1 to TRBJ1-1; D possibly corresponds to TRBD1 (5 bases). Germline V gene data show CDR1 as SQVTM and CDR2 as ANQGSEA. The ends were cut back, 7 bases at V and 8 bases at J, with 14 bases in the middle. The CDR3 spans 11 residues. For the CDR3, the DNA is TGCAGCGGACAGAACAGTGTGGAAGCTTTCTTT. Its protein product is CSGQNSVEAFF.

The genes are TRBV6-4 and TRBJ2-2, with D unclear. The germline CDR1 and CDR2 sequences are MRHNA and SNTAGT. The CDR3 totals 13 residues. The V gene lost 3 bases and the J gene lost 1 base, with 3 bases spanning the gap. The CDR3 sequence is CASSEGNTGELFF. In nucleotides, the CDR3 is TGTGCCAGCAGTGAAGGGAACACCGGGGAGCTGTTTTTT.

This clonotype was counted ten times or more. The V call is TRBV7-2, the J call TRBJ2-1; D not certain. This CDR3 is built from 13 residues. V was shortened by 4 bases and J by 7 bases, with 11 bases between the two germline ends. Germline lookup yields CDR1 SGHTA and CDR2 FQGNSA. The CDR3 bases are TGTGCCAGCAGCTCCGCCCCCTCTAATGAGCAGTTCTTC. As protein: CASSSAPSNEQFF.

This clonotype was observed at least ten times. This chain joins TRBV11-3 and TRBJ2-1; TRBD2 matches 8 bases. Per germline, CDR1 SGHNT and CDR2 YENEEA. V gave up 4 bases and J gave up 4 bases; unmatched junction bases: 3. This CDR3 has 14 residues. The chain's CDR3 is CASSSGLAYNEQFF. Here the CDR3 DNA reads TGTGCCAGCAGCTCAGGACTAGCTTACAATGAGCAGTTCTTC.

This clonotype came up many times. The rearrangement links TRBV5-1 to TRBJ2-1; D is unclear. The germline gives CDR1 SGHRS, CDR2 YFSETQ. CDR3 length: 15 residues. Trimming left V 1 base short and J 0 bases short, with 8 bases between. CDR3 region: CASSLLESSYNEQFF. The DNA of the CDR3 is TGCGCCAGCAGCTTGCTCGAGAGCTCCTACAATGAGCAGTTCTTC.

The chain carries TRBV19 and TRBJ1-2; 8 nucleotides match TRBD1. V shed 8 bases, J shed 3 bases, and the junction held 8 bases outside the gene matches. Germline V gives CDR1 LNHDA, CDR2 SQIVND (reference sequence). This CDR3 has 14 residues. The CDR3 spells CASSPGQDHYGYTF. The DNA for the CDR3 is TGTGCCAGTTCGCCGGGACAGGACCACTATGGCTACACCTTC.